The 13 T cell receptor beta chains in this list originate from one sample, sequenced in a study of post-analysis software for immune sequencing data. Study outcomes and limitations: Comparison of patients with controls showed five TRBV segments more frequent in patients, TRBV5-6, TRBV5-1 and TRBV20-1 among them.

Antigen specificity for these receptors is unknown. Unique molecular identifiers had been added to the TCR beta cDNA libraries. TCRdb re-called the PCR reads through MiXCR, storing one row per CDR3 protein. The sample carries 750,000 to 900,000 distinct CDR3 sequences, 46% recorded once. Sequenced: blood. Receptors originate from a girl between 5 and 17 years old with multiple sclerosis.

This clonotype was counted once. The chain recombines TRBV7-9 with TRBJ2-3; 14 bases align to TRBD2. Germline V gene data show CDR1 as SEHNR and CDR2 as FQNEAQ (reference sequence). After removal of 5 bases from V and 3 bases from J, the junction contained 7 bases not matched to a gene. There are 17 residues in the CDR3. CDR3 DNA sequence: TGTGCCAGCAGCCCCCCCGGGACTAGCGGGAGAACAGATACGCAGTATTTT. Translation gives CASSPPGTSGRTDTQYF.

This clonotype has a handful of counts. The V and J genes are TRBV4-2 and TRBJ2-3, with 8 bases identical to TRBD2. The V gene's germline CDR1 is LGHNA and CDR2 YNFKEQ. The CDR3 contains 16 residues. The V segment lost 0 bases and the J segment 6 bases; nucleotides outside the gene matches: 8. Written as DNA, the CDR3 is TGTGCCAGCAGCCAAGATGGAGCGGGAGTAGGGGATACGCAGTATTTT. Translating it yields CASSQDGAGVGDTQYF.

This rearrangement joins TRBV27 to TRBJ2-7; 7 bases map to TRBD1. Germline V lookup: CDR1 MNHEY, CDR2 SMNVEV (reference sequence). The V segment lost 2 bases and the J segment 6 bases; nucleotides outside the gene matches: 4. The CDR3 sequence is 13 residues long. As DNA, the CDR3 is TGTGCCAGCAGTTTAAAACAGGGGCGCGAGCAGTACTTC. Translated, it gives CASSLKQGREQYF.

The rearrangement links TRBV5-1 to TRBJ2-5, with 9 nucleotides matching TRBD1. The J call could be wrong; TRBJ2-7 is a better fit for the DNA end. CDR3 size: 16 residues. Germline assignment: CDR1 SGHRS and CDR2 YFSETQ. The CDR3 region has the DNA TGCGCCAGCAGTGGCGACCCGGACAGGGGAGTTTACGAGCAGTACTTC. Translating gives CASSGDPDRGVYEQYF.

CDR3 nucleotide sequence: TGTGCCAGCAGAACCTCGGGACGCCTCTACGAGCAGTACTTC. Protein product: CASRTSGRLYEQYF. The chain is built from TRBV12-3 or TRBV12-4 and TRBJ2-7, with D perhaps TRBD1 or TRBD2 (5 bases each). The length of the CDR3 is 14 residues. Trimming took 6 bases from V and 3 from J, leaving 15 bases between them.

The sample holds a few counts of this clonotype. The J gene is TRBJ2-1, the V gene TRBV12-3 or TRBV12-4, with 14 bases aligning to TRBD2. Trimming cost V 5 bases and J 9 bases; bases outside gene matches: 6. This CDR3 spans 15 amino acids. The CDR3 DNA reads TGTGCCAGCAGTCCCGGGACTAGCGGGAGCAGTGAGCAGTTCTTC. It yields the protein CASSPGTSGSSEQFF.

The rearrangement joins TRBV15 to TRBJ2-5; 10 nucleotides align to TRBD2. This CDR3 is built from 15 residues. Germline V gene data show CDR1 as LNHNV and CDR2 as YYDKDF (reference sequence). The junction had 14 bases not matched to a gene; V was cut back by 5 bases and J by 11 bases. The CDR3 is CATSQTSGRQWEQYF. CDR3 in DNA: TGTGCCACCAGCCAGACTAGCGGGCGCCAGTGGGAGCAGTACTTC.

There are a few counts of this clonotype. This sequence joins TRBV7-2 and TRBJ2-1; no definite D call. The CDR3 is 16 amino acids. Germline-derived CDR1 and CDR2 are SGHTA and FQGNSA. The V and J ends lost 5 bases and 1 base respectively, with 15 bases between them. This CDR3 is CASSLRATGSYNEQFF. DNA for the CDR3: TGTGCCAGCAGCCTGCGTGCTACCGGGTCCTACAATGAGCAGTTCTTC.

This clonotype was seen more than once but under ten times. This chain joins TRBV7-2 and TRBJ2-7, with 7 bases that match TRBD2. The V and J ends lost 0 bases and 7 bases, in that order; junction bases with no gene match: 9. The V gene's germline CDR1 is SGHTA and CDR2 FQGNSA. The CDR3 runs to 15 residues. CDR3 sequence (DNA): TGTGCCAGCAGCTTAGCCGGGACTACCCGGGGGGAGCAGTACTTC. This encodes CASSLAGTTRGEQYF.

V and J are TRBV29-1 and TRBJ2-5; the D gene could be TRBD1 or TRBD2 (6 bases each). V was shortened by 6 bases and J by 4 bases, with 15 bases between the two germline ends. The CDR3 spans 13 residues. CDR1 is SQVTM and CDR2 is ANQGSEA in the germline V gene. The CDR3, as DNA: TGCAGCGTCTTGGGGGGCGCGGGAGAGACCCAGTACTTC. Protein product: CSVLGGAGETQYF.

V and J are TRBV20-1 and TRBJ2-3; D unclear. CDR3 length: 13 residues. In germline, CDR1 is DFQATT, CDR2 SNEGSKA (reference sequence). V was clipped by 2 bases and J by 2 bases, with 8 bases between them. CDR3 sequence (DNA): TGCAGTGCTAGAATACCAAACACAGATACGCAGTATTTT. It specifies CSARIPNTDTQYF.

This clonotype was recorded a few times. CDR3 nucleotide sequence: TGTGCCAGCACGGTAGCGGGAGTAGGAGAGACCCAGTACTTC. It is translated as CASTVAGVGETQYF. The rearrangement uses TRBV2 and TRBJ2-5; 9 nucleotides align to TRBD2. CDR1 and CDR2 from the germline V gene are SNHLY and FYNNEI. The CDR3 contains 14 residues. Unmatched junction bases numbered 7, after V lost 7 bases and J lost 4 bases.

V usage is TRBV7-3 and J usage is TRBJ2-1; the match to TRBD2 covers 10 bases. This CDR3 has 16 amino acids. Germline V gene sequence: CDR1 SGHTA, CDR2 FQGTGA. V shed 5 bases, J shed 8 bases, and the junction held 12 bases outside the gene matches. The CDR3 sequence: CASSPRASGSAYEQFF. Here the CDR3 DNA reads TGTGCCAGCAGCCCCAGGGCTAGCGGGAGTGCGTATGAGCAGTTCTTC.